Shown below are 3 T cell receptor beta chains from a single sample sequenced in a study of CD8+CD57+ T cells in acquired aplastic anemia (dated by TCRdb to the late 2010s). The sequencing machine was an Illumina HiSeq 2000. Genomic DNA was used as template for profiling of TCR beta VDJ combinations and CDR3 sequences. The public sequencing data were trimmed at Q25 with fastp and processed into clonotypes with MiXCR by TCRdb, which kept only in-frame beta chains. Identical CDR3 proteins give one entry, which carries the most common genes and DNA. A total of approximately 99,000 distinct CDR3 sequences appear in this sample, 40% to 65% of them only once. Around a third of the sample rests with the top ten. The sample taken for sequencing was sorted CD4+, CD8+, or CD8+CD57+ T cells (not recorded which) from PBMCs. These receptors all stem from a human donor in good health, serving as a control.

V and J are TRBV25-1 and TRBJ2-7, with 11 positions matching TRBD2. The J call may not be correct, given that the DNA end is closer to TRBJ2-1. Germline lookup yields CDR1 MGHDK and CDR2 SYGVNS. The CDR3 is made up of 19 amino acids. The CDR3 loop reads CASSELGSGGADSYNEQFF. As DNA, the CDR3 is TGTGCCAGCAGTGAATTGGGTAGCGGGGGGGCCGACTCCTACAATGAGCAGTTCTTC.

This clonotype has only a few counts. This rearrangement joins TRBV30 to TRBJ2-5; 10 bases are a match to TRBD2. The CDR3 is 16 residues long. The J segment lost 3 bases and the V segment lost 1 base, leaving 8 bases of the junction unmatched. Germline-derived CDR1 and CDR2 are GTSNPN and SVGIG (reference sequence). The CDR3 sequence: CAWSESGGAVKETQYF. The CDR3 DNA reads as TGTGCCTGGAGTGAAAGCGGGGGGGCCGTTAAAGAGACCCAGTACTTC.

CDR3 DNA sequence: TGCAGTGCTAACAGGGATTGGGGCGAGCAGTACTTC. Translated: CSANRDWGEQYF. The chain is built from TRBV20-1 and TRBJ2-7; perhaps TRBD1 as D (6 bases). Germline CDR1 DFQATT, CDR2 SNEGSKA (reference sequence). The CDR3 contains 12 residues. V lost 4 bases, J lost 6 bases, and 13 bases lay in between.